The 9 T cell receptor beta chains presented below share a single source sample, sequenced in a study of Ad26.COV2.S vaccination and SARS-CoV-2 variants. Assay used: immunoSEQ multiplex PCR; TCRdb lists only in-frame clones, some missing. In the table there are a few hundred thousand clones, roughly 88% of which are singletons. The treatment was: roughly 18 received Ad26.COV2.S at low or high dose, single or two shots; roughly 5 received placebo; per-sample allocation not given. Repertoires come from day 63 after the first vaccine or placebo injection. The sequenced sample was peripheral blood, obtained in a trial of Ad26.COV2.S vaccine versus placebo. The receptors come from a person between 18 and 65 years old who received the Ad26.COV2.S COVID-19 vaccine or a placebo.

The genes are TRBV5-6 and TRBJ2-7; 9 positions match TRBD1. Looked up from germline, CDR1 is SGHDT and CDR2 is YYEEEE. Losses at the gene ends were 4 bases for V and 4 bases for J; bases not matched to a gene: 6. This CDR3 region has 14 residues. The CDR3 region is CASSGTGRAYEQYF. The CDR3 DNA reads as TGTGCCAGCAGCGGGACAGGGCGGGCGTACGAGCAGTACTTC.

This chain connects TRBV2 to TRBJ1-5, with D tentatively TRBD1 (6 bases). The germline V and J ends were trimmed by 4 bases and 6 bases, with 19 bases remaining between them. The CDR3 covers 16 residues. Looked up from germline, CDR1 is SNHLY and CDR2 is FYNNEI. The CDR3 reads CASSVFTGTPGQPQHF. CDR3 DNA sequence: TGTGCCAGCAGTGTTTTTACAGGGACCCCAGGTCAGCCCCAGCATTTT.

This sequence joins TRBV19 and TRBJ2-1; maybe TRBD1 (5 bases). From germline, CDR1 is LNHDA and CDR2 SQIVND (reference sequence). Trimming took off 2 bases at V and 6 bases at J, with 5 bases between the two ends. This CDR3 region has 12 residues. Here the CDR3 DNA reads TGTGCCAGTAGTATAAGGGGCAATGAGCAGTTCTTC. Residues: CASSIRGNEQFF.

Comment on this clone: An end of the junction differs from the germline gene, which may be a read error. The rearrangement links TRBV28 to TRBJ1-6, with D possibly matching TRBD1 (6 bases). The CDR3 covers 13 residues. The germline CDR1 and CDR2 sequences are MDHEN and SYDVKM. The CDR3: CASLDRVNSPLHF. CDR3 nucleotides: TGTGCTTCCCTGGACAGAGTAAATTCGCCCCTCCACTTT.

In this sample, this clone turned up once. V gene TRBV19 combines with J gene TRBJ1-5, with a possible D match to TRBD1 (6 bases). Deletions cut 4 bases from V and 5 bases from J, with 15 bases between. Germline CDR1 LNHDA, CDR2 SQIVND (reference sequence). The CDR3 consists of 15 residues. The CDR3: CASSNLQGAHQPQHF. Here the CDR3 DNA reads TGTGCCAGTAGTAACCTACAGGGAGCGCATCAGCCCCAGCATTTT.

The CDR3 nucleotides read TGTGCCAGCAGTTTTCGGGCAGCCACTGAAGCTTTCTTT. Encoded protein: CASSFRAATEAFF. The chain employs TRBV28 and TRBJ1-1, with unresolved D. CDR3 length: 13 amino acids. Trimming cost V 3 bases and J 4 bases, with 9 bases left between them. The germline V gene encodes CDR1 MDHEN and CDR2 SYDVKM.

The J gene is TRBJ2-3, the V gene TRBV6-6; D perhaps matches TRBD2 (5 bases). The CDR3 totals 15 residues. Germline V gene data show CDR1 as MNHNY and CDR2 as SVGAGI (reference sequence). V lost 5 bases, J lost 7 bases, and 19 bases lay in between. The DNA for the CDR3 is TGTGCCAGCAGTCCCGGCCGCACTAGTCGGAATACGCAGTATTTT. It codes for CASSPGRTSRNTQYF.

The DNA for the CDR3 is TGTGCCAGCAGTTACGGGTTAGCGGGGTACAATGAGCAGTTCTTC. Translated: CASSYGLAGYNEQFF. V and J are TRBV6-2 or TRBV6-3 and TRBJ2-1, with TRBD2 identical over 8 bases. Looked up from germline, CDR1 is MNHEY and CDR2 is SVGEGT. Trimming cost V 2 bases and J 4 bases; bases outside gene matches: 4. The CDR3 length is 15 residues.

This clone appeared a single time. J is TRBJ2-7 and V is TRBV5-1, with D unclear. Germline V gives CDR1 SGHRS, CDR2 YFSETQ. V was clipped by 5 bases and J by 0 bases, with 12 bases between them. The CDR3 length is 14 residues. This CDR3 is CASSQTSVSYEQYF. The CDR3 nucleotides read TGCGCCAGCAGTCAGACAAGTGTCTCCTACGAGCAGTACTTC.